The rows below give T cell receptor beta chains drawn from one sample of a study of blood T cell repertoires in COVID-19. Sequencing was performed with immunoSEQ multiplex PCR; in TCRdb, only in-frame clones are kept and a portion is missing. The table has roughly 240,000 clones, around 86% seen once; the top ten hold roughly 3%. The material sequenced was peripheral blood. The receptors shown here come from a woman under 40 who had recovered from COVID-19. Both conserved end residues are part of each CDR3. The order of the fields is clone size, J gene, V gene, D gene, CDR3 DNA, CDR3 protein. The D gene is left open where the match is weak. Rows may omit the clone size; those that give it use once, few, many or a size class.

clone size: -
J gene: TRBJ2-7
V gene: TRBV19
D gene: TRBD1
CDR3 DNA: TGTGCCAGTAGTAAAACAGGGGGTCGTGTGGAGCAGTACTTC
CDR3 protein: CASSKTGGRVEQYF

clone size: -
J gene: TRBJ2-6
V gene: TRBV19
D gene: -
CDR3 DNA: TGTGCCAGTAGATCCCGGGGTAGGGACTCTGGGGCCAACGTCCTGACTTTC
CDR3 protein: CASRSRGRDSGANVLTF

clone size: -
J gene: TRBJ2-7
V gene: TRBV5-5
D gene: TRBD2
CDR3 DNA: TGTGCCAGCAGCTTAGTCCCCAGCGGACTAGCGAAGCGACTCAACTACGAGCAGTACTTC
CDR3 protein: CASSLVPSGLAKRLNYEQYF

clone size: -
J gene: TRBJ1-5
V gene: TRBV4-1
D gene: -
CDR3 DNA: TGCGCCAGCAGCCAAGCGGACTATAGCAATCAGCCCCAGCATTTT
CDR3 protein: CASSQADYSNQPQHF

clone size: once
J gene: TRBJ1-1
V gene: TRBV9
D gene: TRBD1
CDR3 DNA: TGTGCCAGCAGCCCCCGGACAGGGAGGAACACTGAAGCTTTCTTT
CDR3 protein: CASSPRTGRNTEAFF

clone size: -
J gene: TRBJ2-2
V gene: TRBV20-1
D gene: TRBD2
CDR3 DNA: TGCAGTGCTAGTCCTAGCGGGACGAACACCGGGGAGCTGTTTTTT
CDR3 protein: CSASPSGTNTGELFF

clone size: -
J gene: TRBJ1-1
V gene: TRBV18
D gene: TRBD1
CDR3 DNA: TGTGCCAGCTCACCGCGACAGGGGGTGGCTGAAGCTTTCTTT
CDR3 protein: CASSPRQGVAEAFF

clone size: -
J gene: TRBJ2-1
V gene: TRBV11-2
D gene: TRBD1
CDR3 DNA: TGTGCCAGCAGCTTGGACAGGGGAGAGCAGTTCTTC
CDR3 protein: CASSLDRGEQFF

clone size: -
J gene: TRBJ2-3
V gene: TRBV25-1
D gene: TRBD2
CDR3 DNA: TGTGCCAGCAGTGAATTAGGGCGGGGGGGAGATACGCAGTATTTT
CDR3 protein: CASSELGRGGDTQYF

clone size: once
J gene: TRBJ2-3
V gene: TRBV3-1/TRBV3-2
D gene: TRBD1
CDR3 DNA: TGTGCCAGCAGCCAAGAGCTGGGACAGACCACAGATACGCAGTATTTT
CDR3 protein: CASSQELGQTTDTQYF

clone size: -
J gene: TRBJ2-1
V gene: TRBV12-3/TRBV12-4
D gene: TRBD2
CDR3 DNA: TGTGCCAGCAGTCGATCGACTAGCGGGGAGCAGTTCTTC
CDR3 protein: CASSRSTSGEQFF